This entry lists 2 T cell receptor beta chains sequenced from one sample in a study of cytomegalovirus exposure and HLA in healthy donors. Primers included in the PCR were 60 Vbeta and 13 Jbeta primers. The repertoire was sequenced with immunoSEQ multiplex PCR; TCRdb's copy has only in-frame clones and lacks some. This sample has about 200,000 clones, with around 90% found just once. Input material: PBMCs. The receptors here all came from a woman aged 18 to 35 in good health and CMV-seronegative.

The rearrangement uses TRBV30 and TRBJ1-2; 9 positions match TRBD1. The length of the CDR3 is 17 residues. Germline-derived CDR1 and CDR2 are GTSNPN and SVGIG (reference sequence). The junction had 15 bases not matched to a gene; V was cut back by 3 bases and J by 4 bases. The CDR3 DNA reads as TGTGCCTGGAGGGGGGCCGACGGACAGGGGAGGGTCTATGGCTACACCTTC. Residues: CAWRGADGQGRVYGYTF.

This chain links TRBV28 with TRBJ2-2, with D possibly TRBD1 on 5 matching bases. The CDR3 is 15 amino acids. V was trimmed by 6 bases and J by 5 bases, leaving 16 bases between them. The germline CDR1 and CDR2 sequences are MDHEN and SYDVKM. The CDR3 is CASSTGGARTGELFF. In nucleotides, the CDR3 is TGTGCCAGCAGCACGGGTGGGGCCCGTACCGGGGAGCTGTTTTTT.